This T cell receptor beta chain was retrieved from a study of glioma-infiltrating T cells after dendritic cell vaccination listed by TCRdb under 2016. About the study as a whole: The cohort comprised approximately 15 glioblastoma patients from Phase I and II dendritic cell vaccination trials, 9 newly diagnosed and 6 with recurrent disease. Between about 2002 and 2013, the patients were given dendritic cell vaccination pulsed with autologous tumor lysate. The vaccine was prepared from monocyte-derived dendritic cells that were cultured for seven days with IL-4 and GM-CSF and then pulsed overnight with autologous tumor lysate. Patients received three intradermal dendritic cell vaccine injections at biweekly intervals in the arm below the axilla. In glioblastoma patients vaccinated with dendritic cells, deep sequencing of TCR beta CDR3 regions served to measure the amount of tumor-infiltrating lymphocytes and to compare repertoires between tumor and blood. Survival after dendritic cell vaccination was correlated with TCR sequencing metrics, such as TIL content and the overlap between tumor and blood repertoires.

The label giving this sample's time point can be read as: after dendritic cell vaccination, including at tumor progression/relapse. Patients were selected on the basis of adequate residual fresh-frozen tumor tissue and more than two years of available survival data. An isocitrate dehydrogenase mutation was not carried by any of the glioblastoma patients, although molecular status was otherwise variable. PBMC were collected before vaccination, two weeks after the third vaccination, and at tumor progression if tumor progression occurred. Genomic DNA was extracted with the Qiagen DNeasy Blood extraction Kit. CDR1 and CDR2, looked up from the germline V gene, are SGHRS and YFSETQ. V loses 5 bases at its end and J loses 4 bases; junction bases beyond the gene matches: 11. There are 16 amino acids in the CDR3, from cysteine to phenylalanine inclusive. The entry retains the CDR3 DNA only, 48 bases that are in frame from base 1.

The immunoSEQ assay amplified TCRB CDR3 regions from roughly 2 micrograms of genomic DNA, or from all available DNA when less than that amount was available. The multiplex PCR relied on 60 forward primers for TCR V beta segments and 13 reverse primers for J beta segments. To estimate reads per starting template, synthetic control templates were spiked into each sample at limiting dilution. The Illumina HiSeq System generated sequencing reads of 87 bp. The study's processing was this. PCR and sequencing errors were removed by merging closely related sequences with a nearest neighbor algorithm. TCR overlap was measured as the percentage of unique tumor TCR beta sequences also present in the same patient's peripheral blood. This is the immuneACCESS table as TCRdb keeps it, with only in-frame sequences that have V and J called. A part of the clones is gone; compared with another copy, unresolved V genes explain less than half, and the rest is unexplained. The V and J calls and clone size come from that table; D and trimming were worked out from the DNA. The sample records tens of thousands of clones, around 87% of which are singletons. Of the sample, around 2.3% is held by the ten largest clones.

This clone was detected once. Its antigen has not been determined. Base qualities are not recorded, but no much larger clone differs from it by a single base. What the study reported, not specific to this receptor: The cohort was small and heterogeneous, and full blood and tumor sets were available for few patients, with initial-recurrent tumor pairs available for even fewer patients. TCR clonality showed no direct relationship with survival, which suggests that a diverse polyclonal response may be important. The three-group TCR overlap response model was described as speculative and requiring prospective validation. Longer time to progression and overall survival after dendritic cell vaccination were predicted by higher estimated pretreatment TIL content.

The V and J segments used are TRBV5-1 and TRBJ1-3; TRBD1 matches 8 bases in the middle. This TCR was recovered from a human donor with glioblastoma. The sample consisted of blood, taken after dendritic cell vaccination. The nucleotide sequence is TGCGCCAGCAGTTCGACCGTTTGGGACAGGGGAAACACCATATATTTT. Its protein product is CASSSTVWDRGNTIYF. The variable domain in full, with residues beyond the CDR3 obtained from the reference TRBV5-1 and TRBJ1-3 genes, is KAGVTQTPRYLIKTRGQQVTLSCSPISGHRSVSWYQQTPGQGLQFLFEYFSETQRNKGNFPGRFSGRQFSNSRSEMNVSTLELGDSALYLCASSSTVWDRGNTIYFGEGSWLTVV.